Listed below are T cell receptor beta chains from one sample, sequenced in a study of blood T cells in healthy people across ages. TCRdb reprocessed the 5' RACE reads with MiXCR, giving one entry per CDR3 protein. In the table there are 910,000 or so distinct CDR3 sequences, around 54% of which are singletons. Sequencing was done on a sample of blood. The origin of the receptors is a woman aged 55-69 years in good health. The CDR3 runs from the conserved cysteine through the conserved F or W. A D gene is named only where the DNA matches it firmly. Clone size appears in some rows only: once, few, many, or a class for an expanded clone.

length: 13; D: .; J: TRBJ1-2; V: TRBV2; size: .; DNA: TGTGCCAGCAGTGAGAGGGGGATCTATGGCTACACCTTC; CDR3: CASSERGIYGYTF
length: 15; D: TRBD1; J: TRBJ2-1; V: TRBV6-2/TRBV6-3; size: few; DNA: TGTGCCAGCAGTTTGGCCAGGGGGACCTACAATGAGCAGTTCTTC; CDR3: CASSLARGTYNEQFF
length: 17; D: TRBD2; J: TRBJ2-3; V: TRBV7-2; size: few; DNA: TGTGCCAGCAGCTTAGTGGAAGCGGGAGTGAAAGCAGATACGCAGTATTTT; CDR3: CASSLVEAGVKADTQYF
length: 13; D: TRBD1; J: TRBJ2-4; V: TRBV28; size: .; DNA: TGTGCCACTGACAGGGGCCCAACCAACATTCAGTACTTC; CDR3: CATDRGPTNIQYF
length: 13; D: .; J: TRBJ1-5; V: TRBV20-1; size: .; DNA: TGCAGTGCTAGAACGGAACCCAATCAGCCCCAGCATTTT; CDR3: CSARTEPNQPQHF
length: 14; D: .; J: TRBJ1-1; V: TRBV7-3; size: .; DNA: TGTGCCAGCAGCTTAATGGGGGGCTCAGGTGAAGCTTTCTTT; CDR3: CASSLMGGSGEAFF
length: 13; D: .; J: TRBJ1-5; V: TRBV6-1; size: .; DNA: TGTGCCAGCAGTCGGCAGGTCGATCAGCCCCAGCATTTT; CDR3: CASSRQVDQPQHF
length: 15; D: .; J: TRBJ2-1; V: TRBV7-9; size: .; DNA: TGTGCCAGCAGCACCCTAGGTCCCCTGGACAATGAGCAGTTCTTC; CDR3: CASSTLGPLDNEQFF
length: 12; D: .; J: TRBJ2-3; V: TRBV5-1; size: .; DNA: TGCGTCAGCAGGATAGCGACAGATACGCAGTATTTT; CDR3: CVSRIATDTQYF
length: 14; D: TRBD1; J: TRBJ1-6; V: TRBV11-2; size: .; DNA: TGTGCCAGCAGCGTCGGGACAGAGAATTCACCCCTCCACTTT; CDR3: CASSVGTENSPLHF
length: 16; D: TRBD2; J: TRBJ2-1; V: TRBV4-3; size: few; DNA: TGCGCCAGCAGCCAAGGGGACCGGGAGGGGACTAATGAGCAGTTCTTC; CDR3: CASSQGDREGTNEQFF
length: 14; D: .; J: TRBJ1-3; V: TRBV29-1; size: few; DNA: TGCAGCGTTGAGGACGGATCCTCTGGAAACACCATATATTTT; CDR3: CSVEDGSSGNTIYF
length: 15; D: .; J: TRBJ1-1; V: TRBV6-2/TRBV6-3; size: .; DNA: TGTGCCAGCAGTTACCCCATCGGGACCGACACTGAAGCTTTCTTT; CDR3: CASSYPIGTDTEAFF
length: 18; D: TRBD2; J: TRBJ2-1; V: TRBV2; size: once; DNA: TGTGCCAGCAGTGACGGGCCGCAAGCGGGAGCGATCTACAATGAGCAGTTCTTC; CDR3: CASSDGPQAGAIYNEQFF
length: 17; D: TRBD1; J: TRBJ2-5; V: TRBV4-1; size: .; DNA: TGCGCCAGCAGCCAAGAATTCCCCGGACAGGGCCAAGAGACCCAGTACTTC; CDR3: CASSQEFPGQGQETQYF
length: 15; D: .; J: TRBJ2-1; V: TRBV14; size: .; DNA: TGTGCCAGCAGCCCCGGCCTAGGGAACTACAATGAGCAGTTCTTC; CDR3: CASSPGLGNYNEQFF